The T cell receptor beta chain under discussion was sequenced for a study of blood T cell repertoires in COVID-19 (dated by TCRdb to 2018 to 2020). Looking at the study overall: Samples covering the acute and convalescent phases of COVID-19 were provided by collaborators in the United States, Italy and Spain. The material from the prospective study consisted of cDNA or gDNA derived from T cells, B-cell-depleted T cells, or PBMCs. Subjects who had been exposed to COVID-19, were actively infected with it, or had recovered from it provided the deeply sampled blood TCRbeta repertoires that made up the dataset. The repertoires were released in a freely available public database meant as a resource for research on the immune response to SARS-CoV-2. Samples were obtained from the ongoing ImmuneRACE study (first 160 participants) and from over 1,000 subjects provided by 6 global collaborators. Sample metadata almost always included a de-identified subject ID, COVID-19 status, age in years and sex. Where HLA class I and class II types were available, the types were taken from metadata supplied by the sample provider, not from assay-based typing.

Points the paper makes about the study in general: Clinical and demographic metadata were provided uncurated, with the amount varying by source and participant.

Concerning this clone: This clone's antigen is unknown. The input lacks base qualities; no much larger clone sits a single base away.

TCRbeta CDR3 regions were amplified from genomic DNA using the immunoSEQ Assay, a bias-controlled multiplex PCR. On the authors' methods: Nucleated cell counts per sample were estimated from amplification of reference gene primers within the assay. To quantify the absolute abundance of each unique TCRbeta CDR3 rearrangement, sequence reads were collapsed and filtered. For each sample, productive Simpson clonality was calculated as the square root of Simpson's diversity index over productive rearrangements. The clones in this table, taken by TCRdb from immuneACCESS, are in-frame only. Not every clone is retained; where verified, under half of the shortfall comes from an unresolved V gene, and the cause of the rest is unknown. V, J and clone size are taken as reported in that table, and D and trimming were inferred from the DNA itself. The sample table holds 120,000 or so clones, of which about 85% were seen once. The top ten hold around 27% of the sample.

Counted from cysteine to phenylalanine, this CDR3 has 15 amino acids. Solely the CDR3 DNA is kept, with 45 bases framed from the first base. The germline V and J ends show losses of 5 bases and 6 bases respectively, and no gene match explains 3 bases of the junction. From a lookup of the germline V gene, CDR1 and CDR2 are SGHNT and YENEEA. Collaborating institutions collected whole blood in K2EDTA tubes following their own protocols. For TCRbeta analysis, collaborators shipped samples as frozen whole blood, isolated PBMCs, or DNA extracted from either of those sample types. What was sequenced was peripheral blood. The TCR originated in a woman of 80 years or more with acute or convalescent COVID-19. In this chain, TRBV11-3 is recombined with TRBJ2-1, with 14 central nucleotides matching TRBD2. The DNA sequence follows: TGTGCCAGCAGCCGAGGACTAGCGGGGGGCAATGAGCAGTTCTTC. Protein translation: CASSRGLAGGNEQFF.